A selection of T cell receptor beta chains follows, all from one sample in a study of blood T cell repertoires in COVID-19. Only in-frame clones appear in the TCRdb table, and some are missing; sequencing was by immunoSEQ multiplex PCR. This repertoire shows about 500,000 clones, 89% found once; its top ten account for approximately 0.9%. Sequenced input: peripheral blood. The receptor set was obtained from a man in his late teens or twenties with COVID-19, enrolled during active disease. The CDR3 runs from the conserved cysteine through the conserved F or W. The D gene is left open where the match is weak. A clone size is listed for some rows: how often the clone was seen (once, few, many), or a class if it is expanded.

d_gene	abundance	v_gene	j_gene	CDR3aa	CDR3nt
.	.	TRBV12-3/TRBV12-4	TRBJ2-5	CASSPTGYETQYF	TGTGCCAGCAGCCCGACAGGTTACGAGACCCAGTACTTC
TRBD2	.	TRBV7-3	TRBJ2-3	CASSPSGMEDTQYF	TGTGCCAGCTCTCCTAGCGGGATGGAAGATACGCAGTATTTT
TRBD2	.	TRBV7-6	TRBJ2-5	CASSFWTSGGQETQYF	TGTGCCAGCAGCTTCTGGACTAGCGGGGGGCAAGAGACCCAGTACTTC
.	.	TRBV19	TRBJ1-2	CASSSWRESLYGYTF	TGTGCCAGTAGTTCCTGGAGAGAGTCTCTCTATGGCTACACCTTC
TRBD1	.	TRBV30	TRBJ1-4	CAWTGQDGKLFF	TGTGCCTGGACGGGACAGGATGGAAAACTGTTTTTT
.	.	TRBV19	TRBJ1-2	CASSIPGRDGTF	TGTGCCAGTAGTATCCCCGGAAGAGACGGGACCTTC
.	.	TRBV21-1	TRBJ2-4	CASSTPVPRHFKNIQYF	TGTGCCAGCAGCACACCCGTTCCTCGCCACTTTAAAAACATTCAGTACTTC
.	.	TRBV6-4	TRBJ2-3	CASSYLRGDTQYF	TGTGCCAGCAGCTACCTTAGGGGAGATACGCAGTATTTT
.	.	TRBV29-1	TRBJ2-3	CSVAGAATGTDTQYF	TGCAGCGTTGCAGGGGCGGCTACTGGCACAGATACGCAGTATTTT
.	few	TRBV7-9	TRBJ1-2	CASSLGGLPGGYTF	TGTGCCAGCAGCTTAGGAGGCCTCCCGGGTGGCTACACCTTC
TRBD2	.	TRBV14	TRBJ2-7	CASSLSSGRVYEQYF	TGTGCCAGCAGCCTATCTAGCGGGAGGGTCTACGAGCAGTACTTC
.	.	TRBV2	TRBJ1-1	CASTQEEFTEAFF	TGTGCCAGTACACAGGAAGAATTCACTGAAGCTTTCTTT
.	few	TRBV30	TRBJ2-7	CAWSVSGYEQYF	TGTGCCTGGAGTGTATCGGGGTACGAGCAGTACTTC
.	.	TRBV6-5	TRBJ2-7	CASSPTYYEQYF	TGTGCCAGCAGTCCGACATATTACGAGCAGTACTTC
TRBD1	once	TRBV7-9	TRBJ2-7	CASSRWDSTSYEQYF	TGTGCCAGCAGCCGATGGGACAGTACCTCCTACGAGCAGTACTTC
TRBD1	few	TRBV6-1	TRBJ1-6	CASSESGSGGNSPLHF	TGTGCCAGCAGTGAATCGGGGTCAGGGGGTAATTCACCCCTCCACTTT
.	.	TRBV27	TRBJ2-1	CASSPHQRDEQFF	TGTGCCAGCAGTCCACACCAGAGGGATGAGCAGTTCTTC
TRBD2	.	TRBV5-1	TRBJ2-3	CASSPSGGVNTQYF	TGCGCCAGCAGCCCAAGCGGGGGGGTCAATACGCAGTATTTT
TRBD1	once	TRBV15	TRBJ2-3	CATSRSPTGAGTDTQYF	TGTGCCACCAGCAGAAGTCCGACAGGGGCGGGGACAGATACGCAGTATTTT
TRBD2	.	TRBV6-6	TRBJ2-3	CASTSGLASTDTQYF	TGTGCCAGCACCAGCGGACTAGCCTCGACAGATACGCAGTATTTT
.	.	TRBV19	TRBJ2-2	CASGYRAATGELFF	TGTGCCAGTGGCTACAGGGCGGCCACCGGGGAGCTGTTTTTT
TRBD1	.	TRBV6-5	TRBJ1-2	CANLDREYGYTF	TGTGCCAACCTGGACAGGGAGTATGGCTACACCTTC
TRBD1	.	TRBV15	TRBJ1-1	CATSSQGAPEAFF	TGTGCCACCAGCTCGCAGGGGGCCCCTGAAGCTTTCTTT
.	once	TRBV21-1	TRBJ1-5	CAVGPERTVGNQPQHF	TGTGCCGTCGGACCTGAACGGACAGTGGGCAATCAGCCCCAGCATTTT
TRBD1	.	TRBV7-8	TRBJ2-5	CASSLLTGGYQETQYF	TGTGCCAGCAGCTTATTAACAGGGGGTTACCAAGAGACCCAGTACTTC
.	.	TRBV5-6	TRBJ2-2	CASSLGGHTGELFF	TGTGCCAGCAGCTTAGGAGGACACACCGGGGAGCTGTTTTTT
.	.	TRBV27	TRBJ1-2	CASSSLRLLNYGYTF	TGTGCCAGCAGTTCGCTCCGACTACTTAACTATGGCTACACCTTC
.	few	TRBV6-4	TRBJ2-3	CASSDSLTGAPDTQYF	TGTGCCAGCAGTGACTCGTTGACAGGTGCCCCAGATACGCAGTATTTT
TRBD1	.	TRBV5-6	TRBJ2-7	CASSGVDRAYEQYF	TGTGCCAGCAGCGGGGTGGACAGGGCGTACGAGCAGTACTTC
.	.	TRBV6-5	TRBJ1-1	CASFWTVAGTEAFF	TGTGCCAGCTTCTGGACAGTAGCGGGCACTGAAGCTTTCTTT
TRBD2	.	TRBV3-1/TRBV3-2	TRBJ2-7	CASSQDLLAGPSYEQYF	TGTGCCAGCAGCCAAGATCTTCTAGCGGGGCCATCCTACGAGCAGTACTTC
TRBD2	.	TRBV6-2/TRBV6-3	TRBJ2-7	CASSLTSPTVNEQYF	TGTGCCAGCAGTTTGACTAGCCCCACCGTGAACGAGCAGTACTTC
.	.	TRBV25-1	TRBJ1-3	CASSFSSGNTIYF	TGTGCCAGCAGTTTTAGCTCTGGAAACACCATATATTTT
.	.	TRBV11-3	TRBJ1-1	CASSLASATEAFF	TGTGCCAGCAGCTTAGCGTCAGCGACTGAAGCTTTCTTT
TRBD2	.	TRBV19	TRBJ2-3	CASSIGLAGGPIADTQYF	TGTGCCAGTAGTATTGGTCTAGCGGGGGGGCCGATAGCAGATACGCAGTATTTT
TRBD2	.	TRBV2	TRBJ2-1	CASSDPAGGDNEQFF	TGTGCCAGCAGTGATCCAGCGGGGGGGGACAATGAGCAGTTCTTC
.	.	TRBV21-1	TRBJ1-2	CASATGLDSFSYTF	TGTGCCAGTGCGACAGGACTTGATTCTTTTAGCTACACCTTC
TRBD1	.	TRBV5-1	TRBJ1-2	CASGVEGASYGYTF	TGCGCCAGTGGAGTTGAGGGGGCGTCTTATGGCTACACCTTC
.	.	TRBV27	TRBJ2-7	CASSLKPSYEQYF	TGTGCCAGCAGTTTAAAGCCTTCCTACGAGCAGTACTTC
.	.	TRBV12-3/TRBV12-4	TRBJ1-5	CASSLQSNQPQHF	TGTGCCAGCAGTTTACAAAGCAATCAGCCCCAGCATTTT
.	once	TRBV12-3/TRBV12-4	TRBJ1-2	CASSPRWGGYTF	TGTGCCAGCAGTCCCCGTTGGGGCGGCTACACCTTC
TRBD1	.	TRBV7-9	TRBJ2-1	CASSLEVQGWGNNEQFF	TGTGCCAGCAGCTTAGAGGTACAGGGGTGGGGAAACAATGAGCAGTTCTTC
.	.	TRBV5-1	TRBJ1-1	CASSPSHQAGDTEAFF	TGCGCCAGCAGTCCGTCCCATCAGGCGGGGGACACTGAAGCTTTCTTT
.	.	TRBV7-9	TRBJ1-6	CASSLQGYNSPLHF	TGTGCCAGCAGTCTCCAGGGCTATAATTCACCCCTCCACTTT
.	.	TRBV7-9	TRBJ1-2	CASSSGGKHGYTF	TGTGCCAGCAGCTCGGGGGGGAAGCATGGCTACACCTTC
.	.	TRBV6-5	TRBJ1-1	CASSRRQVGAEAFF	TGTGCCAGCAGCCGCCGACAGGTTGGGGCTGAAGCTTTCTTT
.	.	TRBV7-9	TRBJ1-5	CASSLDGPTNQPQHF	TGTGCCAGCAGCTTAGATGGGCCAACAAATCAGCCCCAGCATTTT
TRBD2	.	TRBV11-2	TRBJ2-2	CASSLILAGATGELFF	TGTGCCAGCAGCTTAATCCTAGCGGGCGCCACCGGGGAGCTGTTTTTT
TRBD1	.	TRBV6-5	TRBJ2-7	CASRVTTGSVEQYF	TGTGCCAGCAGGGTGACGACAGGGTCCGTCGAGCAGTACTTC
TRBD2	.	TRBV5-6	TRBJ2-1	CASSFGAGDLFNEQFF	TGTGCCAGCAGCTTTGGGGCGGGGGACCTTTTCAATGAGCAGTTCTTC
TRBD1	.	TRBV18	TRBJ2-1	CASSPTGPPDNEQFF	TGTGCCAGCTCACCGACAGGGCCCCCGGACAATGAGCAGTTCTTC
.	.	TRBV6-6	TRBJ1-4	CASSYSGGEKLFF	TGTGCCAGCAGTTACTCGGGGGGTGAAAAACTGTTTTTT
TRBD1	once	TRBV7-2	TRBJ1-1	CASSFTGVKTEAFF	TGTGCCAGCAGCTTTACAGGGGTAAAGACTGAAGCTTTCTTT